One sample yielded the 14 T cell receptor beta chains listed below, sequenced in a study of T cells in localized non-small cell lung cancer. Generated by immunoSEQ multiplex PCR, the TCRdb table keeps only in-frame clones and is missing some. The data contain about 47,000 clones, roughly nine tenths of them seen just once; the ten biggest clones take up approximately 2.4%. Sequenced here: PBMCs, sampled before any cancer treatment. Source of these receptors: a man aged 40 to 69 with stage II lung adenocarcinoma.

J is TRBJ1-6 and V is TRBV19; 8 bases map to TRBD1. The CDR3 contains 13 residues. Trimming at V came to 6 bases and at J to 7 bases, leaving 2 bases not matched to a gene. Germline loops: CDR1 LNHDA, CDR2 SQIVND (reference sequence). The CDR3 coding sequence is TGTGCCAGTAGGGACAGGGTAAATTCACCCCTCCACTTT. Protein: CASRDRVNSPLHF.

V gene TRBV19 combines with J gene TRBJ1-5, with D unresolved. CDR3 size: 13 residues. Germline lookup yields CDR1 LNHDA and CDR2 SQIVND (reference sequence). Trimming took 7 bases from V and 0 from J, leaving 7 bases between them. The CDR3 DNA reads as TGTGCCAGTACCCGGTATAGCAATCAGCCCCAGCATTTT. Amino acid sequence: CASTRYSNQPQHF.

This CDR3 reads CASSESPGEAGELFF. Here the CDR3 DNA reads TGCGCCAGCAGTGAGTCCCCCGGGGAGGCTGGGGAGCTGTTTTTT. V is TRBV10-2 and J is TRBJ2-2; TRBD2 might be the D (6 bases). Deletions cut 0 bases from V and 8 bases from J, with 13 bases between. Per germline, CDR1 WSHSY and CDR2 SAAADI. CDR3 length equals 15 residues.

V is TRBV7-9 and J is TRBJ2-5; no reliable D call. Germline loops: CDR1 SEHNR, CDR2 FQNEAQ (reference sequence). The CDR3 is made up of 13 amino acids. V lost 3 bases to trimming and J lost 0 bases, with 5 bases between them. This CDR3 reads CASSFGDQETQYF. CDR3 in DNA: TGTGCCAGCAGCTTCGGAGACCAAGAGACCCAGTACTTC. Together with reference TRBV7-9 and TRBJ2-5, the CDR3 gives the full variable domain: DTGVSQNPRHKITKRGQNVTFRCDPISEHNRLYWYRQTLGQGPEFLTYFQNEAQLEKSRLLSDRFSAERPKGSFSTLEIQRTEQGDSAMYLCASSFGDQETQYFGPGTRLLVL.

V is TRBV9 and J is TRBJ2-3; TRBD1 or TRBD2 may be the D gene (5 bases each). V shed 0 bases and J shed 3 bases, with 11 bases lying between them. Germline CDR1 and CDR2: SGDLS and YYNGEE. The CDR3 is made up of 15 amino acids. The chain's CDR3 is CASSVGGKRTDTQYF. The CDR3 DNA follows: TGTGCCAGCAGCGTAGGGGGGAAGAGGACAGATACGCAGTATTTT.

The chain links TRBV15 to TRBJ1-5; tentatively, D is TRBD1 (6 bases). This CDR3 region has 15 residues. From germline, CDR1 is LNHNV and CDR2 YYDKDF (reference sequence). Between the trimmed V and J ends, which lost 0 bases and 6 bases, there was a span of 12 bases. In nucleotides, the CDR3 is TGTGCCACCAGCAGAGAAAAGGGGGGAGGTCAGCCCCAGCATTTT. It yields the protein CATSREKGGGQPQHF.

This clone was recorded only once. This rearrangement joins TRBV10-2 to TRBJ2-7; 11 bases map to TRBD1. Trimming took 8 bases from V and 3 from J; bases not matched to a gene: 6. The germline gives CDR1 WSHSY, CDR2 SAAADI. This CDR3 region has 14 residues. The CDR3 DNA reads as TGCGCCAGCGGGAGGGGGACAGGGGGCTACGAGCAGTACTTC. It specifies CASGRGTGGYEQYF.

The chain has TRBV28 and TRBJ2-2; D remains ambiguous. This CDR3 comprises 13 residues. Deletions cut 3 bases from V and 4 bases from J, with 6 bases between. Germline V gene sequence: CDR1 MDHEN, CDR2 SYDVKM. The CDR3 region is CASSFGSTGELFF. The DNA of the CDR3 is TGTGCCAGCAGTTTTGGCAGCACCGGGGAGCTGTTTTTT.

The chain uses TRBV2 and TRBJ2-5; D gene unclear. V dropped 6 bases and J dropped 5 bases, with 10 bases sitting between them. CDR1 is SNHLY, CDR2 FYNNEI, per germline. This CDR3 has 12 amino acids. The CDR3 sequence: CASRLTVETQYF. The DNA for the CDR3 is TGTGCCAGCAGATTGACGGTGGAGACCCAGTACTTC.

V usage is TRBV7-2 and J usage is TRBJ2-3; the match to TRBD2 covers 8 bases. The CDR3 spans 14 residues. Germline-derived CDR1 and CDR2 are SGHTA and FQGNSA. The J segment lost 5 bases and the V segment lost 6 bases, leaving 7 bases of the junction unmatched. The CDR3 loop is CASRNGGAVDTQYF. The CDR3 DNA sequence: TGTGCCAGCAGGAACGGGGGGGCCGTAGATACGCAGTATTTT.

The chain joins TRBV10-3 to TRBJ1-3, with 10 bases that match TRBD1. CDR3 length: 16 amino acids. The V and J ends lost 3 bases and 2 bases, in that order; junction bases with no gene match: 4. Germline V gene lookup returns CDR1 ENHRY and CDR2 SYGVKD. The CDR3, as DNA: TGTGCCATCAGTGAAAGACAGGGGGCGGCTGGAAACACCATATATTTT. Encoded protein: CAISERQGAAGNTIYF.

The V call is TRBV7-3, the J call TRBJ2-3, with D perhaps matching TRBD1 (6 bases). The V end was cut by 5 bases, the J end by 5 bases, with 8 bases between. Germline V gene data show CDR1 as SGHTA and CDR2 as FQGTGA. This CDR3 spans 12 amino acids. CDR3 sequence (DNA): TGTGCCAGCAGCCTGGACAGAGATACGCAGTATTTT. Its translation: CASSLDRDTQYF.

The rearrangement links TRBV2 to TRBJ2-5; D is ambiguous. CDR3 length: 13 residues. Germline V lookup: CDR1 SNHLY, CDR2 FYNNEI. Trimming removed 4 bases at V and 5 bases at J, with 11 bases between. CDR3 in DNA: TGTGCCAGCAGTGGGCTACTTCGGGAGACCCAGTACTTC. Its translation: CASSGLLRETQYF.

The chain uses TRBV4-2 and TRBJ1-2, with 7 bases that match TRBD1. J was trimmed by 3 bases and V by 2 bases; bases with no gene match: 6. The length of the CDR3 is 15 residues. CDR1 and CDR2 (germline): LGHNA, YNFKEQ. The CDR3 sequence is CASSQSWDSYYGYTF. In nucleotides, the CDR3 is TGTGCCAGCAGCCAAAGCTGGGACAGCTACTATGGCTACACCTTC.